This T cell receptor (beta chain) was captured in a study of blood T cell repertoires in COVID-19. Whole-study context: Donors in the United States, Italy and Spain gave samples during acute or convalescent COVID-19. Sources were T cells, B-cell-depleted T cells, or PBMCs; the material itself was cDNA or gDNA.

This CDR3 is 15 amino acids long. The germline gives CDR1 GTSNPN, CDR2 SVGIG (reference sequence). Trimming took 4 bases from V and 4 from J, leaving 17 bases between them. As originally analysed: Estimates of nucleated cell counts were drawn from the amplification of reference gene primers. TCRdb keeps only in-frame clones here, not all; method: immunoSEQ multiplex PCR. The DNA was the basis for D and trimming; V, J and clone size are from that table. The sample lists roughly 120,000 clones; about 88% were seen once. This sequence was found in a man aged 35-49 years with acute or convalescent COVID-19. Sequencing used peripheral blood. The genes are TRBV30 and TRBJ2-1; D perhaps matches TRBD2 (6 bases). Here the CDR3 DNA reads TGTGCCTGGAAAGGCGGCGGGAAGGGGTACAATGAGCAGTTCTTC. As protein: CAWKGGGKGYNEQFF.